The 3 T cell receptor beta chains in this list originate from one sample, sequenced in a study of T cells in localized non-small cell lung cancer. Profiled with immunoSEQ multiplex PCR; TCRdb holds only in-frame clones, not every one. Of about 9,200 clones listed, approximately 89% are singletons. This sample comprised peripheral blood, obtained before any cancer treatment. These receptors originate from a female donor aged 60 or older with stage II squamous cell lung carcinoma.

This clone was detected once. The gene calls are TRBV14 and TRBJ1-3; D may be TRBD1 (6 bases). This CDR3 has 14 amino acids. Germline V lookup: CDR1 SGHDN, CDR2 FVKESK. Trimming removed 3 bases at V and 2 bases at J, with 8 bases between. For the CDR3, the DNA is TGTGCCAGCAGCCAGGGGGGCCCTGGAAACACCATATATTTT. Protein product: CASSQGGPGNTIYF.

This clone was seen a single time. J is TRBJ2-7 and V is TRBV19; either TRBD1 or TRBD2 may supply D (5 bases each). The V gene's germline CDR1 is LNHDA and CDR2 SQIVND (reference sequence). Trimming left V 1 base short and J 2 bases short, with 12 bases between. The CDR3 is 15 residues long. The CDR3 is CASSIVGGDTYEQYF. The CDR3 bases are TGTGCCAGTAGTATAGTTGGGGGAGACACCTACGAGCAGTACTTC.

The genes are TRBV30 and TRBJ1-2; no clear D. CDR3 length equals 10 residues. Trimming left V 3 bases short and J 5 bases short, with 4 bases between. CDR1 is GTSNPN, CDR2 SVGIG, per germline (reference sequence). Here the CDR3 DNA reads TGTGCCTGGAGGCTATATGGCTACACCTTC. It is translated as CAWRLYGYTF.